This TCR beta chain was recovered during a study of radiotherapy plus CTLA-4 blockade in lung cancer. Overall study results and limits: An expansion of tumor-derived TCR clones occurred in blood after radiotherapy plus ipilimumab. Together with interferon-beta, which increased in serum after radiation, early dynamic changes in blood T cell clones were reportedly the best predictors of response.

Details on this clone: As yet, its antigen is unknown.

With 5 bases removed from V and 7 bases from J, the gap between germline ends came to 14 bases. The CDR3 consists of 13 residues. The germline gives CDR1 LNHDA, CDR2 SQIVND (reference sequence). Chemo-refractory metastatic non-small-cell lung cancer patients underwent focal radiation alongside CTLA-4 blockade with ipilimumab. Using immunoSEQ multiplex PCR, the repertoire was profiled, and TCRdb retains in-frame clones only, with some absent. The table records tens of thousands of clones, roughly 79% of them present only once. V usage is TRBV19 and J usage is TRBJ1-1; a weak D match, TRBD1 (5 bases). The receptor was derived from a human donor with non-small cell lung cancer that progressed on radiotherapy plus ipilimumab. The material was peripheral blood, obtained from a patient treated with radiotherapy plus ipilimumab. In nucleotides, the CDR3 is TGTGCCAGTAGTGTTGGGGGACCGGGTGAAGCTTTCTTT. Translation: CASSVGGPGEAFF.